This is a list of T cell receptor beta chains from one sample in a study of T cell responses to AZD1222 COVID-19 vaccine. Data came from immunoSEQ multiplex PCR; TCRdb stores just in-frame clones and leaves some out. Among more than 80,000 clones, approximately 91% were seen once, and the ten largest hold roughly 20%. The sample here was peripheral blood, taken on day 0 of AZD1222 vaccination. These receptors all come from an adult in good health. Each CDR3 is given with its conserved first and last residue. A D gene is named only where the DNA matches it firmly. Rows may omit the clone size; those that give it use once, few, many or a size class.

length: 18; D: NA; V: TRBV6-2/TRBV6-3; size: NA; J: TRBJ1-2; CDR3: CASSYARTRGGDNYGYTF; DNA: TGTGCCAGCAGTTACGCCCGGACCCGGGGAGGGGATAACTATGGCTACACCTTC
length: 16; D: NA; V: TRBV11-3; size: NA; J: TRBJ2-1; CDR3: CASSLDYQGGYNEQFF; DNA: TGTGCCAGCAGCTTAGATTACCAGGGGGGTTACAATGAGCAGTTCTTC
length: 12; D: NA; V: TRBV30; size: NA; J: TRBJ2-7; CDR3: CAWGTGPYEQYF; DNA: TGTGCCTGGGGTACTGGGCCCTACGAGCAGTACTTC
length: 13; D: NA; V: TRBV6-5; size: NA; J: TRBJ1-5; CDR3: CASSTGANQPQHF; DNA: TGTGCCAGCAGTACCGGGGCCAATCAGCCCCAGCATTTT
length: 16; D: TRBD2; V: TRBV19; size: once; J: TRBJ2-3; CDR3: CASSETSGGSGDTQYF; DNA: TGTGCCAGTAGTGAGACTAGCGGGGGATCCGGGGATACGCAGTATTTT
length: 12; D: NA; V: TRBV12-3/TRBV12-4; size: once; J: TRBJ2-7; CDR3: CASSSQGFEQYF; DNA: TGTGCCAGCAGTTCCCAGGGTTTCGAGCAGTACTTC
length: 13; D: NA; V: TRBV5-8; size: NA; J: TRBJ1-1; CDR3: CASSLAQQIEAFF; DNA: TGTGCCAGCAGCTTGGCACAACAGATTGAAGCTTTCTTT
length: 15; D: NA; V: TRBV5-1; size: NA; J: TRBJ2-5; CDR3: CASSLAAGTQETQYF; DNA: TGCGCCAGCAGCTTGGCGGCGGGCACCCAAGAGACCCAGTACTTC
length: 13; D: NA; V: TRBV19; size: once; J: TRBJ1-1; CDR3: CASSIDGGEKAFF; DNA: TGTGCCAGTAGTATAGATGGCGGGGAAAAAGCTTTCTTT
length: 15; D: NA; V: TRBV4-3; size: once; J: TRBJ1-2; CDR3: CASSPGDVSNYGYTF; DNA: TGCGCCAGCAGCCCTGGGGACGTATCTAACTATGGCTACACCTTC
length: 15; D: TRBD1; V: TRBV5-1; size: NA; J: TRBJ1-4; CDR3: CASSETGGASEKLFF; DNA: TGCGCCAGCAGCGAAACAGGGGGCGCTTCTGAAAAACTGTTTTTT